Following are 4 T cell receptor beta chains from one sample sequenced in a study of T cell repertoires in cytomegalovirus infection. TCRdb processed the reads anew with MiXCR; each CDR3 protein has one entry. This table holds 200,000 to 300,000 distinct CDR3 sequences, roughly 6.5% found once. The sample was PBMCs. The receptors derive from a human donor in good health (CMV status not recorded). Some clones in this sample may be carry-over from other donors' samples.

The chain combines TRBV12-3 or TRBV12-4 with TRBJ1-1; perhaps TRBD1 as D (6 bases). This CDR3 has 14 amino acids. With 4 bases removed from V and 5 bases from J, the gap between germline ends came to 14 bases. CDR3 DNA sequence: TGTGCCAGCAGTTCAAGGGGGGTCAGGACTGAAGCTTTCTTT. Protein product: CASSSRGVRTEAFF.

This clonotype has more than one count but fewer than ten. The chain links TRBV4-2 to TRBJ2-7; 8 bases agree with TRBD2. Germline assignment: CDR1 LGHNA and CDR2 YNFKEQ. Trimming removed 4 bases from V and 2 bases from J; junction bases left unmatched: 10. This CDR3 comprises 16 residues. In DNA, the CDR3 is TGTGCCAGCAGCCCCCTCGGGAGCGGGGGAACCTACGAGCAGTACTTC. Its protein is CASSPLGSGGTYEQYF.

This clonotype has at least ten counts. The chain carries TRBV6-2 or TRBV6-3 and TRBJ2-7; possibly TRBD1 for D (6 bases). V was clipped by 6 bases and J by 4 bases, with 13 bases between them. Germline lookup yields CDR1 MNHEY and CDR2 SVGEGT. The CDR3 is 13 residues long. DNA for the CDR3: TGTGCCAGCAGGACAGGATTACTTTACGAGCAGTACTTC. Its protein product is CASRTGLLYEQYF.

This clonotype was seen a few times. A read error may explain this, as a much larger clone is one base away. The rearrangement joins TRBV6-4 to TRBJ1-2, with D possibly matching TRBD1 (5 bases). CDR1 and CDR2 from the germline V gene are MRHNA and SNTAGT. The length of the CDR3 is 19 residues. The CDR3 loop is CTSSDQTRVGPGQIGGYTF. CDR3 DNA: TGTACCAGCAGTGACCAGACGAGGGTGGGGCCAGGCCAGATTGGTGGCTACACCTTC.